The following is a TCR beta chain sequence with its context. The data originate from a study of T-cell memory formation after mild COVID-19. Study-wide context: For the most part, TCR clusters were specific to one donor.

TCRdb itself ran the 5' RACE reads through MiXCR, one entry per CDR3 protein. The sample shows about 140,000 distinct CDR3 sequences, 14% of them seen only once. The CDR3 spans 18 residues. Per germline, CDR1 MNHEY and CDR2 SVGEGT. V was clipped by 0 bases and J by 6 bases, with 21 bases between them. The material sequenced was PBMCs or a T cell subset sorted from them (not recorded which). The V and J genes are TRBV6-2 or TRBV6-3 and TRBJ2-1; the D gene is possibly TRBD2 (5 bases). The source is an adult woman who had mild COVID-19 (a few samples of this study predate the infection). Cell type and time point are not known. This CDR3 reads CASSYSIIVRRLGNEQFF. In DNA, the CDR3 is TGTGCCAGCAGTTACTCGATTATAGTTAGGAGGCTTGGCAATGAGCAGTTCTTC.